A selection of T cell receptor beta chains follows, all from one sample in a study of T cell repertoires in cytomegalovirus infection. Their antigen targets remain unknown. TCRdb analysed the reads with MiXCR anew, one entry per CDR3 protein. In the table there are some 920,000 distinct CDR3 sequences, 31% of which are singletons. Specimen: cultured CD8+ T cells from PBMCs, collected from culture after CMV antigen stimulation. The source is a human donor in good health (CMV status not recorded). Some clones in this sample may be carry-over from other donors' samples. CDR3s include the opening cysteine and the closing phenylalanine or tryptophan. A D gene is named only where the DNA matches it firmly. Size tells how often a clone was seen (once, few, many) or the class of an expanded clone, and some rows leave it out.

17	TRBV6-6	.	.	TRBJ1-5	TGTGCCAGCAGTTACACGACAGGCCCGAGAGGCAATCAGCCCCAGCATTTT	CASSYTTGPRGNQPQHF
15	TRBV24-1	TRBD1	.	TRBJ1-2	TGTGCCACCAGTGATCCGGGACAGGAAAACTATGGCTACACCTTC	CATSDPGQENYGYTF
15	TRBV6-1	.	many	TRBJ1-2	TGTGCCAGCCGCTCCTGGCGCGGACGGATCTATGGCTACACCTTC	CASRSWRGRIYGYTF
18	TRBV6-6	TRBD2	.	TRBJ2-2	TGTGCCAGCAGTTACAGACTAGCGGGGGGCATTAACACCGGGGAGCTGTTTTTT	CASSYRLAGGINTGELFF
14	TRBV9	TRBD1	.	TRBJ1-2	TGTGCCAGCAGCCCGACAGGGAGTAGCTATGGCTACACCTTC	CASSPTGSSYGYTF
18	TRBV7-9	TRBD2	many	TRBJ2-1	TGTGCCAGCAGCTTAGTTGCGGGGGTCCGTCGAGGGGACAATGAGCAGTTCTTC	CASSLVAGVRRGDNEQFF
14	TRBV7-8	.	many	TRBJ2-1	TGTGCCAGCAGCTTAGCAGATGCGGGGAATGAGCAGTTCTTC	CASSLADAGNEQFF
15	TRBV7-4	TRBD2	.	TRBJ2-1	TGTGCCAGCGAGACTAGCGGGGGCTCCTACAATGAGCAGTTCTTC	CASETSGGSYNEQFF
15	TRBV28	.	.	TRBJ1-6	TGTGCCAGCAGTTTAGGGACATCTATTAATTCACCCCTCCACTTT	CASSLGTSINSPLHF
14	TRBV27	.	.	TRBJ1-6	TGTGCCAGCAAATGGGGGGGGAATAATTCACCCCTCCACTTT	CASKWGGNNSPLHF
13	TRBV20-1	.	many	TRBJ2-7	TGCAGTGCTCCCTCCCTTCTGGAGAACGAGCAGTACTTC	CSAPSLLENEQYF
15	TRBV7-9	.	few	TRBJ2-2	TGTGCCAGCAGCGCTCCCACAGGCCGAGGGGGGGAGCTGTTTTTT	CASSAPTGRGGELFF
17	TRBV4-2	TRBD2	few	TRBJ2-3	TGTGCCAGCAGCCAAGAGACAGCGGGGGGCTGGACAGATACGCAGTATTTT	CASSQETAGGWTDTQYF
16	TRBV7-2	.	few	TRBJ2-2	TGTGCCAGCAGCCCCGGGTGGAGTTGGAGTACCGGGGAGCTGTTTTTT	CASSPGWSWSTGELFF
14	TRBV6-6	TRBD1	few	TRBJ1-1	TGTGCCAGCAGATATGGGACAGGGGTCTCTGAAGCTTTCTTT	CASRYGTGVSEAFF
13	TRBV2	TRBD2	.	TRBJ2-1	TGTGCCAGCTGGGGGCGGGGGGTCCATGAGCAGTTCTTC	CASWGRGVHEQFF
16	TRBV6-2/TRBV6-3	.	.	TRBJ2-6	TGTGCCAGCAGTTATAGAGGGGACTCTGGGGCCAACGTCCTGACTTTC	CASSYRGDSGANVLTF
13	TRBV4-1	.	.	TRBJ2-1	TGCGCCAGCAGCCAAGATGATAACCGGGGCGGGATCTTC	CASSQDDNRGGIF
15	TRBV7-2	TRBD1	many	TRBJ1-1	TGTGCCAGCAGCCCCACAGGGGGAGTGAACACTGAAGCTTTCTTT	CASSPTGGVNTEAFF
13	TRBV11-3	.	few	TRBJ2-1	TGTGCCAGCACCTTCACGGGGTACAATGAGCAGTTCTTC	CASTFTGYNEQFF
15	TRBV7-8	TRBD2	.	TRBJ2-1	TGTGCCAGCAGCTTAGTGGCGGGGGGGGTGGGTGAGCAGTTCTTC	CASSLVAGGVGEQFF
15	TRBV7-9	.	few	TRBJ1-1	TGTGCCAGCAGCCCCGGCATACAGGGAGGGGAAGAAGCTTTCTTT	CASSPGIQGGEEAFF
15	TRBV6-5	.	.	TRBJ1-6	TGTGCCAGCAGTTACTCGCAAACTCCCCGTTCACCCCTCCACTTT	CASSYSQTPRSPLHF
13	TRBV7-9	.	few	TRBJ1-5	TGTGCCAGCAGCTTACCCGGAAGAGAGCCCCAGCATTTT	CASSLPGREPQHF
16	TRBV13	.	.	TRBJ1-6	TGTGCCAGCAGCTTAGGGACAGGACGGGGTAATTCACCCCTCCACTTT	CASSLGTGRGNSPLHF
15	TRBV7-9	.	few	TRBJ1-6	TGTGCCATCGACAGACTCCAGGGGACGAATTCACCCCTCCACTTT	CAIDRLQGTNSPLHF
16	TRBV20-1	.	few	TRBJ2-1	TGCAGTGCTAGAGCCGGGGGAGGAACCCCACACAATGAGCAGTTCTTC	CSARAGGGTPHNEQFF
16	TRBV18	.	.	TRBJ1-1	TGTGCCAGCTCACCACCGGGAGCCGAAGCGAACACTGAAGCTTTCTTT	CASSPPGAEANTEAFF
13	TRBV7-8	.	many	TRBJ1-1	TGTGCCAGCAGGCGATGGGGGAACACTGAAGCTTTCTTT	CASRRWGNTEAFF
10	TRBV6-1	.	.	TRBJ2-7	TGTGCCAGCAGTGCAGGGAATTACGCCTTC	CASSAGNYAF
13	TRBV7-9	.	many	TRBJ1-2	TGTGCCAGCACCGAGTCAGCTAACTATGGCTACACCTTC	CASTESANYGYTF
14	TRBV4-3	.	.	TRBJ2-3	TGCGCCAGCAGATTTGGGGATCGGACAGATACGCAGTATTTT	CASRFGDRTDTQYF
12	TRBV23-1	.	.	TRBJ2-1	TGCGCCAGCAGTCAGACATGGTTTGAGCAGTTCTTC	CASSQTWFEQFF
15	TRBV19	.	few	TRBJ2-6	TGTGCCAGTAGTATATTGGGGAGTGGGGCCAACGTCCTGACTTTC	CASSILGSGANVLTF
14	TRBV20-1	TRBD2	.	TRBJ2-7	TGCAGTGCTAGGGGGACTAGCGAGGAAGACGAGCAGTACTTC	CSARGTSEEDEQYF
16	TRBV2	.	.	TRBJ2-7	TGTGCCAGCAGTGAGCCTTTTCAAATCCAACCCTACGAGCAGTACTTC	CASSEPFQIQPYEQYF
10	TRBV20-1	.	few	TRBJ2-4	TGCAGTGCTAGAGCCGGGAGCCAGGTCTTC	CSARAGSQVF
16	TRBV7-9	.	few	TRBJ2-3	TGTGCCAGCAGCTTAGGGACCAAGGTCCGCACAGATACGCAGTATTTT	CASSLGTKVRTDTQYF
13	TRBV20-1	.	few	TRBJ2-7	TGCAGTGCTAGAAAGGGGATTAAGGACGAGCAGTACTTC	CSARKGIKDEQYF
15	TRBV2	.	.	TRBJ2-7	TGTGCCAGCAGGGAATCCGGGACACCCGCTGGGGAGCAGTACTTC	CASRESGTPAGEQYF
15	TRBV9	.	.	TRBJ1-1	TGTGCCAGCAGCTTTTATGGGACGGTGAACACTGAAGCTTTCTTT	CASSFYGTVNTEAFF
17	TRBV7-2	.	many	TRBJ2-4	TGTGCCAGCAGCCCTCCGGACAGCCCTACAGCCAAAAACATTCAGTACTTC	CASSPPDSPTAKNIQYF
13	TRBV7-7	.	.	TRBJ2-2	TGTGCTAGCAGCTTAGTTCACACCGGGGAGCTGTTTTTT	CASSLVHTGELFF
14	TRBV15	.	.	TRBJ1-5	TGTGCCACCAGCAGAGAAGACAGAAATCAGCCCCAGCATTTT	CATSREDRNQPQHF
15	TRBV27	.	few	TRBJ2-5	TGTGCCAGCAGCCGGCGGGGGGACAGACAAGAGACCCAGTACTTC	CASSRRGDRQETQYF
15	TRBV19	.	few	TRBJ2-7	TGTGCCAGTAGTACATTCTTAGGGAGCTCCTACGAGCAGTACTTC	CASSTFLGSSYEQYF
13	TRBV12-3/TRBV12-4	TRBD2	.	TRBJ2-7	TGTGCCACTAGCGGGGGGGCCAAAAACGAGCAGTACTTC	CATSGGAKNEQYF
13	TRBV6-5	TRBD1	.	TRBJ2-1	TGTGCCGTCACCGGGACAGGCCCCAATGAGCAGTTCTTC	CAVTGTGPNEQFF